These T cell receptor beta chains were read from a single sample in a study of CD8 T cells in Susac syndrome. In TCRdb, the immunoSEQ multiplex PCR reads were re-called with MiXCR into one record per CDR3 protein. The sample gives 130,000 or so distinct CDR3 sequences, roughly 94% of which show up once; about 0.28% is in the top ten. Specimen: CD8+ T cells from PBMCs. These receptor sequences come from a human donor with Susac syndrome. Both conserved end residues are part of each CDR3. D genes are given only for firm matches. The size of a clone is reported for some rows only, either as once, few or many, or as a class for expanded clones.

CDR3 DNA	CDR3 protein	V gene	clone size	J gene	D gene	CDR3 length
TGTGCCAGCAGCCCCTCGATGGGTAACTATGGCTACACCTTC	CASSPSMGNYGYTF	TRBV13	-	TRBJ1-2	-	14
TGTGCCAGCAGTCAGGGTGTGGACATTCAGTACTTC	CASSQGVDIQYF	TRBV25-1	-	TRBJ2-4	-	12
TGTGCCAGTCGGGACCTTACGGGCTATGGCTACACCTTC	CASRDLTGYGYTF	TRBV12-3/TRBV12-4	-	TRBJ1-2	-	13
TGTGCCACCAGCATACAGGGTATGAACACTGAAGCTTTCTTT	CATSIQGMNTEAFF	TRBV15	-	TRBJ1-1	-	14
TGTGCCAGCAGTTACTCGCCATACTATGGCTACACCTTC	CASSYSPYYGYTF	TRBV6-5	-	TRBJ1-2	-	13
TGTGCCAGCAGTTCGGGGTCGAACACTGAAGCTTTCTTT	CASSSGSNTEAFF	TRBV12-3/TRBV12-4	once	TRBJ1-1	-	13
TGCAGCGTTGAATTCCGCGACAGGGGAGGTGGCTACACCTTC	CSVEFRDRGGGYTF	TRBV29-1	-	TRBJ1-2	TRBD1	14
TGCAGTGCTAGAGTACCTAGCGGGGTGGGCGAGCAGTACTTC	CSARVPSGVGEQYF	TRBV20-1	-	TRBJ2-7	TRBD2	14
TGTGCCAGTAGTATCACCAGGACAGGGGCCGAGCAGTACTTC	CASSITRTGAEQYF	TRBV19	-	TRBJ2-7	TRBD1	14
TGTGCCAGCAGCTTAGAGAGGGACATCTGGTATGTCACTGAAGCTTTCTTT	CASSLERDIWYVTEAFF	TRBV7-2	-	TRBJ1-1	-	17
TGTGCCAGCAGCCCCGCAGGGGCAGATATCCAGTATTTT	CASSPAGADIQYF	TRBV11-3	-	TRBJ2-3	-	13
TGCAGCGTCAACTTGGGACGGGTCTATGGCTACACCTTC	CSVNLGRVYGYTF	TRBV29-1	-	TRBJ1-2	-	13
TGTGCCTCACTCGAGCGCGGGGAGCTGTTTTTT	CASLERGELFF	TRBV11-2	-	TRBJ2-2	-	11
TGCAGCGTTGGTGAGGGGAACAATCAGCCCCAGCATTTT	CSVGEGNNQPQHF	TRBV29-1	-	TRBJ1-5	-	13
TGCAGTGCTAGAGGGGGTCTGGCTGTGTATGGCTACACCTTC	CSARGGLAVYGYTF	TRBV20-1	-	TRBJ1-2	-	14
TGTGCCAGCGGACTTTCTTACAGGGATACGAACACTGAAGCTTTCTTT	CASGLSYRDTNTEAFF	TRBV2	-	TRBJ1-1	-	16
TGCAGCGTTGAACAAACCAATGAGCAGTTCTTC	CSVEQTNEQFF	TRBV29-1	once	TRBJ2-1	-	11
TGTGCCAGCAGCGCTAGACAGGGAAGGTTGACCGGGGAGCTGTTTTTT	CASSARQGRLTGELFF	TRBV7-9	-	TRBJ2-2	TRBD1	16
TGCAGCGTTGAAAGTTTTGGACAGGAGCAAGAGACCCAGTACTTC	CSVESFGQEQETQYF	TRBV29-1	-	TRBJ2-5	TRBD1	15
TGTGCCATCAGGGGCGGGGAGGCCCTCACCGGGGAGCTGTTTTTT	CAIRGGEALTGELFF	TRBV10-3	-	TRBJ2-2	-	15
TGTGCCAGCGGGAGAGAAGCTTTCTTT	CASGREAFF	TRBV6-5	-	TRBJ1-1	-	9
TGTGCCAGCAGTGCGGACCGTGTCAGCTCCTACAATGAGCAGTTCTTC	CASSADRVSSYNEQFF	TRBV12-3/TRBV12-4	-	TRBJ2-1	-	16
TGCAGCGTTGTGGGTCACACCGGGGAGCTGTTTTTT	CSVVGHTGELFF	TRBV29-1	-	TRBJ2-2	-	12
TGCAGTGCTAGTGGAACAGGGGGCCGTTCCCAAGAGACCCAGTACTTC	CSASGTGGRSQETQYF	TRBV20-1	-	TRBJ2-5	TRBD1	16
TGCGCCAGCAGCCACGGGACGTTAAGCTCCTACGAGCAGTACTTC	CASSHGTLSSYEQYF	TRBV4-1	-	TRBJ2-7	-	15
TGTGCCAGCAGCCAAGGGACAGGGAGTGGAAACACCATATATTTT	CASSQGTGSGNTIYF	TRBV14	-	TRBJ1-3	TRBD1	15
TGTGCCAGCAGCCTGACAGGGGTTCACTACGAGCAGTACTTC	CASSLTGVHYEQYF	TRBV27	-	TRBJ2-7	TRBD1	14
TGTGCCAGTAGCTCCGGGGGCTACACCTTC	CASSSGGYTF	TRBV19	few	TRBJ1-2	-	10
TGCAGCGTTGAAGGGCAGGATTACGAGCAGTACTTC	CSVEGQDYEQYF	TRBV29-1	few	TRBJ2-7	-	12
TGTGCCAGTAGTGGATGGACAGGGACGAGCTCTGGGGCCAACGTCCTGACTTTC	CASSGWTGTSSGANVLTF	TRBV19	-	TRBJ2-6	TRBD1	18
TGTGCCAGCAGCCTTCTTAAGCAGTACCAGCATTTT	CASSLLKQYQHF	TRBV12-3/TRBV12-4	-	TRBJ1-5	-	12
TGTGCCAGTAGTCTATGGATAGCGGGGGGGCAAGAGACCCAGTACTTC	CASSLWIAGGQETQYF	TRBV19	-	TRBJ2-5	TRBD2	16
TGTGCCAGCAGTGACTCACCGGGACGGCACTACGAGCAGTACTTC	CASSDSPGRHYEQYF	TRBV25-1	-	TRBJ2-7	-	15
TGTGCCAGCAGCGTAGAGGACAGCGACTATGGCTACACCTTC	CASSVEDSDYGYTF	TRBV9	-	TRBJ1-2	-	14
TGTGCCAGTACACCGGGACAGGGGTTCTACGAGCAGTACTTC	CASTPGQGFYEQYF	TRBV6-2/TRBV6-3	-	TRBJ2-7	TRBD1	14
TGTGCCAGCAGCTGGGACAGGGAAGATGGCTACACCTTC	CASSWDREDGYTF	TRBV13	-	TRBJ1-2	TRBD1	13
TGTGCCAGCAGCGCAGGGACAGCACTGCAGCCCCAGCATTTT	CASSAGTALQPQHF	TRBV9	-	TRBJ1-5	TRBD1	14
TGCAGCGTTGAAGATCTCCCAGATACGCAGTATTTT	CSVEDLPDTQYF	TRBV29-1	-	TRBJ2-3	-	12
TGTGCCAGCAGCGTGATGACAGGACAAGAGACCCAGTACTTC	CASSVMTGQETQYF	TRBV9	-	TRBJ2-5	-	14
TGTGCCAGCAGCTTTGCGGGAGCCGCCTACAATGAGCAGTTCTTC	CASSFAGAAYNEQFF	TRBV7-9	-	TRBJ2-1	TRBD2	15
TGCAGCGTGGTAGGAGCATCTATCTATGGCTACACCTTC	CSVVGASIYGYTF	TRBV29-1	-	TRBJ1-2	-	13
TGTGCCAGCAGTCAGGACGGAAGCTCTGGAAACACCATATATTTT	CASSQDGSSGNTIYF	TRBV6-5	-	TRBJ1-3	-	15
TGTGCCAGCAGCGTAGAAGATGGACAGCCCCAGCATTTT	CASSVEDGQPQHF	TRBV9	-	TRBJ1-5	-	13
TGCAGTGCTGGTGGACAGCTGAACACTGAAGCTTTCTTT	CSAGGQLNTEAFF	TRBV20-1	-	TRBJ1-1	-	13
TGCAGCGTTGAAAACAATGAGCAGTTCTTC	CSVENNEQFF	TRBV29-1	-	TRBJ2-1	-	10
TGTGCCAGCACCCGGAGACAGGTACAAGAGACCCAGTACTTC	CASTRRQVQETQYF	TRBV28	-	TRBJ2-5	-	14
TGCGCCAGCAGCTTGGCACCTGAAGAGACCCAGTACTTC	CASSLAPEETQYF	TRBV5-1	-	TRBJ2-5	-	13
TGTGCCACCAGCAGAGATAGAGGCCAGGCCTACAATCAGCCCCAGCATTTT	CATSRDRGQAYNQPQHF	TRBV15	-	TRBJ1-5	-	17
TGCAGCGTTGAGTCCACTGGTGGCTACACCTTC	CSVESTGGYTF	TRBV29-1	-	TRBJ1-2	-	11
TGCAGTGCTAGAGATCGGGGGGCTAACCCCTACGAGCAGTACTTC	CSARDRGANPYEQYF	TRBV20-1	-	TRBJ2-7	-	15
TGTGCCAGCAGCGCCTCCTACGAGCAGTACTTC	CASSASYEQYF	TRBV5-6	-	TRBJ2-7	-	11
TGTGCCAGCAGCACGGGACAGGACAAGCGGTACTTC	CASSTGQDKRYF	TRBV12-3/TRBV12-4	-	TRBJ2-7	TRBD1	12
TGCAGTGCTATAGGGACAGGGATCTCCTACGAGCAGTACTTC	CSAIGTGISYEQYF	TRBV20-1	-	TRBJ2-7	TRBD1	14